This T cell receptor beta chain was profiled in a study of graft-versus-host responses after intestinal transplantation. Study background: Grafts were multivisceral, liver-intestinal, or isolated intestinal. Anti-thymocyte globulin was used for induction in all recipients, who then took tacrolimus and steroids for roughly three years. The study, taken as a whole, reports: Subjects displaying graft-donor T cell macrochimerism possessed elevated graft-versus-host to host-versus-graft clonal ratios inside allografts.

Here immunoSEQ multiplex PCR was the method, and the copy in TCRdb shows in-frame clones only, minus some. The sample records more than 20,000 clones, roughly 88% being singletons. Concerning this clone: Its cognate antigen is unknown.

V shed 7 bases, J shed 0 bases, and the junction held 11 bases outside the gene matches. CDR3 size: 19 residues. The germline CDR1 and CDR2 sequences are SGHDT and YYEEEE. The TCR originated in a human patient who received an intestinal transplant, so some T cells may come from the graft donor. Here the sequenced sample was PBMCs, taken approximately 450 days after intestinal transplant. The chain carries TRBV5-6 and TRBJ2-1; 15 bases are a match to TRBD2. The CDR3 region is CASGRTSGRERSSYNEQFF. Written as DNA, the CDR3 is TGTGCCAGCGGACGGACTAGCGGGAGGGAGAGGAGCTCCTACAATGAGCAGTTCTTC.